This T cell receptor (beta chain) came from a study of T cell therapy after organ transplantation. CDR1 MNHEY and CDR2 SMNVEV come from the germline V gene (reference sequence). V shed 0 bases and J shed 6 bases, with 6 bases lying between them. There are 12 residues in the CDR3. TCRdb keeps only in-frame clones here, not all; method: immunoSEQ multiplex PCR. The table shows some 47,000 clones, with 94% occurring only once. Comment on this clone: What it recognizes is unknown.

Specimen: CD8+ T cells from blood, collected before autologous CMV-specific T cell therapy. The chain joins TRBV27 to TRBJ2-7; D remains unclear. The sequence came from a human patient who had received a solid organ transplant and had CMV disease. CDR3 coding DNA: TGTGCCAGCAGTTTATCTGGGGTCGAGCAGTACTTC. This sequence encodes CASSLSGVEQYF.